The clone carrying this TCR beta chain occurred a few times. At one of its ends the junction is not consistent with the germline gene, which may arise from a read error. The entry originates in a study of regulatory T cells in long-lasting Graves disease. Relying on iRepertoire HTBI primers and Arm-PCR of CDR3 regions, the team built TCR beta libraries. TCRdb reprocessed the multiplex PCR reads via MiXCR and lists one record per CDR3 protein. The sample records roughly 300,000 distinct CDR3 sequences, 20% to 25% being singletons. Time point reported: persistent/refractory GD, antithyroid drugs over 5 years with positive TRAb. Extracted PBMC RNA gave rise to the TCR library. Sequenced material: peripheral blood mononuclear cells (PBMCs), taken when the disease was refractory, from a patient treated with antithyroid drugs. The source is a female donor with Graves disease.

For the CDR3, the DNA is TGTGCCAGCAGTTTATTCCGGGGTTCCTTCGAGCAGTACTTC. The encoded protein is CASSLFRGSFEQYF. This sequence joins TRBV28 and TRBJ2-7, with D possibly being TRBD2 (5 bases). CDR1 is MDHEN and CDR2 is SYDVKM in the germline V gene. The CDR3 is 14 residues long.